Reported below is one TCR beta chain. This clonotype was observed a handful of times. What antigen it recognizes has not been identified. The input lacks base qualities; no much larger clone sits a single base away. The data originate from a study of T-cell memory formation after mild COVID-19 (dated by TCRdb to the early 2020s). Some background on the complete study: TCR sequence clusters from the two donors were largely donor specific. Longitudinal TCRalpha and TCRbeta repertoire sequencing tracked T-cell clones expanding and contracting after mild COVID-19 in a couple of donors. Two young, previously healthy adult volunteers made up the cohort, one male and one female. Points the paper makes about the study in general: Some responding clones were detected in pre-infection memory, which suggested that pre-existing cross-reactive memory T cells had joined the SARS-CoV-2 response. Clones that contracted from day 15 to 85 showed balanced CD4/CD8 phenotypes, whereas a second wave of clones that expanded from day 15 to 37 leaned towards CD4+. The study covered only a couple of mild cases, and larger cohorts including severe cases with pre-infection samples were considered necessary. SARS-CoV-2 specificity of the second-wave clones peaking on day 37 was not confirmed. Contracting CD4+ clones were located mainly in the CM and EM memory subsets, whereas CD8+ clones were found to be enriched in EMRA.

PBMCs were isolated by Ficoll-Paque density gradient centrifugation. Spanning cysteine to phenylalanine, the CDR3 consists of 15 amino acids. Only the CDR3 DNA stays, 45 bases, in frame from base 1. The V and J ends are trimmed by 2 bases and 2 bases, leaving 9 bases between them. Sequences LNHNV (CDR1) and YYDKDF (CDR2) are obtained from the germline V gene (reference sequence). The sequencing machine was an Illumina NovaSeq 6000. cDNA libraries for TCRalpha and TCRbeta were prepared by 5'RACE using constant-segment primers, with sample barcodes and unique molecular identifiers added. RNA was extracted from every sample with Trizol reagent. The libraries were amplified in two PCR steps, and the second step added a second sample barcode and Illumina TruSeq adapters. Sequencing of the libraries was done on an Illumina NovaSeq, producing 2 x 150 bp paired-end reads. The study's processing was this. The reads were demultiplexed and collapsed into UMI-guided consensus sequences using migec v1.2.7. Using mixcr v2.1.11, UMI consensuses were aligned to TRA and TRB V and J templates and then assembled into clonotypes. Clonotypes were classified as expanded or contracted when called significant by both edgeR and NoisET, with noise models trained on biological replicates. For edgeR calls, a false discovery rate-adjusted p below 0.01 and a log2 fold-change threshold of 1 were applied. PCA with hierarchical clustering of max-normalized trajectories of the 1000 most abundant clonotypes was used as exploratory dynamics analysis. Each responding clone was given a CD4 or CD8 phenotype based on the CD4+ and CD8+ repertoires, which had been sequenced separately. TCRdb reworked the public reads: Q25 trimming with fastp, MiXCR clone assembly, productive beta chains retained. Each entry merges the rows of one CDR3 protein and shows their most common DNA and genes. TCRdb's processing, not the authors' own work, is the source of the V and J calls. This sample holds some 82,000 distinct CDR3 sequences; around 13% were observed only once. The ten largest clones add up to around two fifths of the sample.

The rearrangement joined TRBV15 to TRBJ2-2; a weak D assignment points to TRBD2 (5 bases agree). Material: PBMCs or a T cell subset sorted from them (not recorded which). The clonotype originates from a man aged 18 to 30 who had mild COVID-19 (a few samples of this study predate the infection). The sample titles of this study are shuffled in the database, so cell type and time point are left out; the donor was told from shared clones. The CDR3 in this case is CATSRRTGNTGELFF. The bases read TGTGCCACCAGCAGAAGAACGGGAAACACCGGGGAGCTGTTTTTT.